The 27 T cell receptor beta chains given below trace back to one sample, sequenced in a study of blood T cell repertoires in COVID-19 (dated by TCRdb to the early 2020s). Library method: the immunoSEQ multiplex PCR assay. The table comes from immuneACCESS by way of TCRdb, which keeps in-frame sequences with V and J called. Part of the clones is missing from these tables; in studies checked, under half for an unresolved V gene and the rest for unknown reasons. The sample table holds approximately 260,000 clones, of which roughly 89% were seen once. Together, the top ten hold 3.5% to 5% of the sample. The sequencing sample was made of peripheral blood. The receptors originated from a woman aged 35 to 49 who had recovered from COVID-19.

The gene calls are TRBV2 and TRBJ1-1; TRBD1 aligns across 12 bases. From germline, CDR1 is SNHLY and CDR2 FYNNEI. The CDR3 is 15 residues long. The V gene end was trimmed by 10 bases and the J gene end by 0 bases; junction bases not matched to a gene: 6. The DNA for the CDR3 is TGTGCCATCTCCGGGACAGGGGGCCTGAACACTGAAGCTTTCTTT. As protein: CAISGTGGLNTEAFF.

J is TRBJ1-1 and V is TRBV28; D is ambiguous. Germline V CDR1 and CDR2: MDHEN, SYDVKM. The V gene lost 2 bases and the J gene lost 3 bases, with 10 bases spanning the gap. The CDR3 has 14 amino acids. The CDR3 protein is CASSLTDKHTEAFF. The CDR3 nucleotides are TGTGCCAGCAGTTTAACTGACAAACACACTGAAGCTTTCTTT.

The chain carries TRBV5-6 and TRBJ2-5, with 8 bases aligning to TRBD2. Trimming took 3 bases from V and 6 from J; bases not matched to a gene: 1. The CDR3 sequence is 12 residues long. Germline V lookup: CDR1 SGHDT, CDR2 YYEEEE. The CDR3 loop reads CASSWTSQTQYF. For the CDR3, the DNA is TGTGCCAGCAGCTGGACTAGCCAGACCCAGTACTTC.

The rearrangement links TRBV19 to TRBJ2-3; D uncertain. CDR1 and CDR2 from the germline V gene are LNHDA and SQIVND (reference sequence). Between the trimmed V and J ends, which lost 3 bases and 6 bases, there was a span of 10 bases. CDR3 length: 13 amino acids. Here the CDR3 reads CASSILETDTQYF. Written as DNA, the CDR3 is TGTGCCAGTAGTATTCTGGAGACGGATACGCAGTATTTT.

J is TRBJ1-1 and V is TRBV13, with D unclear. This CDR3 region has 14 residues. Germline V gene data show CDR1 as PRHDT and CDR2 as FYEKMQ (reference sequence). V was shortened by 5 bases and J by 0 bases, with 10 bases between the two germline ends. This CDR3 is CASSPGKMNTEAFF. CDR3 in DNA: TGTGCCAGCAGCCCCGGGAAGATGAACACTGAAGCTTTCTTT.

The sample holds a few counts of this clone. The chain couples TRBV7-3 to TRBJ2-2; 7 nucleotides align to TRBD1. The J segment lost 3 bases and the V segment lost 5 bases, leaving 3 bases of the junction unmatched. This CDR3 region has 14 residues. From germline, CDR1 is SGHTA and CDR2 FQGTGA. This CDR3 reads CASSQGVDTGELFF. In DNA form, the CDR3 reads TGTGCCAGCAGCCAGGGGGTGGACACCGGGGAGCTGTTTTTT.

The V and J genes are TRBV18 and TRBJ1-1, with 9 bases matching TRBD1. The trim removed 4 bases at V and 6 bases at J, leaving 6 bases unmatched. CDR3 length: 14 amino acids. Germline CDR1 reads KGHSH; CDR2 reads LQKENI. The CDR3 DNA is TGTGCCAGCTCACGGTTGACAGGGGGGGCTGAAGCTTTCTTT. It encodes CASSRLTGGAEAFF.

The chain joins TRBV7-9 to TRBJ2-7, with 9 positions matching TRBD1. This CDR3 is built from 16 residues. The germline CDR1 and CDR2 sequences are SEHNR and FQNEAQ (reference sequence). J was trimmed by 5 bases and V by 0 bases; bases with no gene match: 8. The CDR3 sequence is CASSLALLTGGNEQYV. The DNA of the CDR3 is TGTGCCAGCAGCTTAGCCTTATTGACAGGGGGTAACGAGCAGTACGTC.

V and J are TRBV7-9 and TRBJ2-1; 7 bases map to TRBD2. V gave up 5 bases and J gave up 4 bases; unmatched junction bases: 5. The CDR3 extends over 14 amino acids. The germline CDR1 and CDR2 sequences are SEHNR and FQNEAQ (reference sequence). CDR3 sequence (DNA): TGTGCCAGCAGCACAGGACTAGGGTACAATGAGCAGTTCTTC. Its protein is CASSTGLGYNEQFF.

The rearrangement links TRBV10-3 to TRBJ1-5; possible D gene TRBD1, 5 bases. V shed 0 bases and J shed 4 bases, with 16 bases lying between them. This CDR3 comprises 17 residues. Germline V gene lookup returns CDR1 ENHRY and CDR2 SYGVKD. The CDR3 sequence is CAISESIAGVGNQPQHF. For the CDR3, the DNA is TGTGCCATCAGTGAGTCGATAGCGGGGGTTGGGAATCAGCCCCAGCATTTT.

The V call is TRBV18, the J call TRBJ2-2, with a possible D match to TRBD1 (6 bases). The V end was cut by 3 bases, the J end by 5 bases, with 13 bases between. Germline CDR1 is KGHSH and CDR2 is LQKENI. The CDR3 runs to 15 residues. In DNA, the CDR3 is TGTGCCAGCTCACCCGGGCAGGGGAGAACCGGGGAGCTGTTTTTT. Protein sequence: CASSPGQGRTGELFF. The full variable domain, rest sourced from reference TRBV18 and TRBJ2-2, is NAGVMQNPRHLVRRRGQEARLRCSPMKGHSHVYWYRQLPEEGLKFMVYLQKENIIDESGMPKERFSAEFPKEGPSILRIQQVVRGDSAAYFCASSPGQGRTGELFFGEGSRLTVL.

The chain combines TRBV19 with TRBJ1-6; D uncertain. CDR3 size: 16 residues. The ends were cut back, 3 bases at V and 0 bases at J, with 9 bases in the middle. The germline V gene encodes CDR1 LNHDA and CDR2 SQIVND (reference sequence). The CDR3 loop is CASSILPSSYNSPLHF. The CDR3 coding sequence is TGTGCCAGTAGTATTCTCCCGAGCTCCTATAATTCACCCCTCCACTTT.

The chain recombines TRBV4-3 with TRBJ1-1, with 12 bases matching TRBD1. Per the germline V gene, CDR1 is LGHNA and CDR2 is YSLEER. V was pared by 0 bases and J by 0 bases, with 14 bases of the junction left unmatched. The CDR3 is made up of 21 amino acids. The CDR3 DNA follows: TGCGCCAGCAGCCAAGATACGGGGACAGGGGGCGCGGTAGGTTTGAACACTGAAGCTTTCTTT. Translating gives CASSQDTGTGGAVGLNTEAFF.

V is TRBV2 and J is TRBJ1-1; D may be TRBD1 (6 bases). CDR3 size: 14 residues. V lost 10 bases to trimming and J lost 1 base, with 16 bases between them. Germline V CDR1 and CDR2: SNHLY, FYNNEI. CDR3 residues: CATLPGHRNTEAFF. In nucleotides, the CDR3 is TGTGCCACACTACCGGGACATCGGAACACTGAAGCTTTCTTT. Filled out from reference TRBV2 and TRBJ1-1, the complete variable domain reads EPEVTQTPSHQVTQMGQEVILRCVPISNHLYFYWYRQILGQKVEFLVSFYNNEISEKSEIFDDQFSVERPDGSNFTLKIRSTKLEDSAMYFCATLPGHRNTEAFFGQGTRLTVV.

The rearrangement joins TRBV10-2 to TRBJ2-7; 11 nucleotides line up with TRBD1. There are 16 residues in the CDR3. CDR1 is WSHSY and CDR2 is SAAADI in the germline V gene. V was pared by 3 bases and J by 1 base, with 5 bases of the junction left unmatched. CDR3 sequence reads: CASSDPRDRGSYEQYF. The CDR3, as DNA: TGCGCCAGCAGTGATCCCCGGGACAGGGGGTCCTACGAGCAGTACTTC.

This clone was observed a handful of times. The chain links TRBV9 to TRBJ2-1, with D possibly TRBD2 on 7 matching bases. This CDR3 has 18 residues. With 0 bases removed from V and 9 bases from J, the gap between germline ends came to 25 bases. From germline, CDR1 is SGDLS and CDR2 YYNGEE. The CDR3 nucleotides are TGTGCCAGCAGCGTAGAGGGGGGTGGCGGGAGCTTCTACCGTGAGCAGTTCTTC. Its protein product is CASSVEGGGGSFYREQFF.

This chain uses TRBV11-3 with TRBJ2-5, with 10 bases aligning to TRBD1. CDR1 and CDR2 (germline): SGHNT, YENEEA. The trim removed 6 bases at V and 2 bases at J, leaving 3 bases unmatched. There are 14 residues in the CDR3. The DNA for the CDR3 is TGTGCCAGCAGTGGACAGGGGGGACAAGAGACCCAGTACTTC. Its translation is CASSGQGGQETQYF.

V is TRBV7-2 and J is TRBJ2-1; 9 bases align to TRBD2. There are 16 residues in the CDR3. The germline V gene encodes CDR1 SGHTA and CDR2 FQGNSA. The J segment lost 7 bases and the V segment lost 5 bases, leaving 12 bases of the junction unmatched. The CDR3 nucleotides are TGTGCCAGCAGCCCGCTTAGCGGGAGTGAGGCGAATGAGCAGTTCTTC. Protein product: CASSPLSGSEANEQFF.

This rearrangement joins TRBV5-4 to TRBJ1-1; D uncertain. The CDR3 runs to 13 residues. Trimming took off 4 bases at V and 1 base at J, with 8 bases between the two ends. In germline, CDR1 is SGHNT, CDR2 YYREEE (reference sequence). The chain's CDR3 is CASSLRQNTEAFF. The CDR3 nucleotides read TGTGCCAGCAGCCTCCGACAGAACACTGAAGCTTTCTTT. Based on the CDR3 plus reference TRBV5-4 and TRBJ1-1, the full variable domain is ETGVTQSPTHLIKTRGQQVTLRCSSQSGHNTVSWYQQALGQGPQFIFQYYREEENGRGNFPPRFSGLQFPNYSSELNVNALELDDSALYLCASSLRQNTEAFFGQGTRLTVV.

The rearrangement uses TRBV16 and TRBJ1-2; D is perhaps TRBD1 (5 bases). The CDR3 sequence is 15 residues long. CDR1 is KGHSY and CDR2 is FQNENV in the germline V gene. Trimming left V 1 base short and J 5 bases short, with 14 bases between. The chain's CDR3 is CASSQFRQGGYGYTF. CDR3 bases: TGTGCCAGCAGCCAATTCCGGCAGGGAGGGTATGGCTACACCTTC. Variable domain in full (rest from reference TRBV16 and TRBJ1-2): GEEVAQTPKHLVRGEGQKAKLYCAPIKGHSYVFWYQQVLKNEFKFLISFQNENVFDETGMPKERFSAKCLPNSPCSLEIQATKLEDSAVYFCASSQFRQGGYGYTFGSGTRLTVV.

The gene calls are TRBV28 and TRBJ2-2; D may be TRBD1 (6 bases). V lost 4 bases, J lost 4 bases, and 10 bases lay in between. CDR1 MDHEN and CDR2 SYDVKM come from the germline V gene. The CDR3 runs 14 residues. CDR3 in DNA: TGTGCCAGCAGTTCGAACAGGGTCACCGGGGAGCTGTTTTTT. Protein sequence: CASSSNRVTGELFF.

This sequence joins TRBV28 and TRBJ1-2; TRBD1 agrees at 7 bases. CDR1 MDHEN and CDR2 SYDVKM come from the germline V gene. The CDR3 has 13 residues. J was trimmed by 3 bases and V by 6 bases; bases with no gene match: 4. CDR3 bases: TGTGCCAGCAGCCTCGGGACAGACTATGGCTACACCTTC. Its protein is CASSLGTDYGYTF.

DNA for the CDR3: TGTGCCAGCAGCTTGCTCGGACAGGGGGTTCAGCCCCAGCATTTT. Encoded protein: CASSLLGQGVQPQHF. This rearrangement joins TRBV5-6 to TRBJ1-5, with TRBD1 matching over 10 bases. Germline CDR1 SGHDT, CDR2 YYEEEE. The CDR3 is 15 amino acids. V shed 1 base and J 6 bases; nucleotides not matched to a gene: 4.

This clone was picked up a small number of times. The chain carries TRBV19 and TRBJ2-1, with TRBD1 identical over 8 bases. The CDR3 is 17 amino acids. CDR1 is LNHDA and CDR2 is SQIVND in the germline V gene (reference sequence). After removal of 3 bases from V and 3 bases from J, the junction contained 10 bases not matched to a gene. The CDR3 sequence: CASSMGEGQALYNEQFF. CDR3 coding DNA: TGTGCCAGTAGTATGGGTGAGGGACAGGCGCTCTACAATGAGCAGTTCTTC. Drawing the rest from reference TRBV19 and TRBJ2-1, the complete variable domain is DGGITQSPKYLFRKEGQNVTLSCEQNLNHDAMYWYRQDPGQGLRLIYYSQIVNDFQKGDIAEGYSVSREKKESFPLTVTSAQKNPTAFYLCASSMGEGQALYNEQFFGPGTRLTVL.

This sequence joins TRBV30 and TRBJ1-5; tentative D call: TRBD1 (5 bases). CDR3 length: 13 residues. V was trimmed by 0 bases and J by 5 bases, leaving 8 bases between them. Germline assignment: CDR1 GTSNPN and CDR2 SVGIG (reference sequence). The CDR3 DNA sequence: TGTGCCTGGAGTGTGGCGACAGATCAGCCCCAGCATTTT. As protein: CAWSVATDQPQHF.

The chain carries TRBV27 and TRBJ2-3; 11 nucleotides line up with TRBD2. After removal of 5 bases from V and 4 bases from J, the junction contained 8 bases not matched to a gene. Germline V gene lookup returns CDR1 MNHEY and CDR2 SMNVEV (reference sequence). CDR3 length equals 16 residues. DNA for the CDR3: TGTGCCAGCAGTGAATATAGCGGGGGGGCCTCAGATACGCAGTATTTT. Protein product: CASSEYSGGASDTQYF.

This clone was recorded a few times. The gene calls are TRBV2 and TRBJ2-2; 7 bases fit TRBD1. V trimming: 7 bases; J trimming: 3 bases; junction bases outside the gene matches: 8. The CDR3 contains 15 residues. In germline, CDR1 is SNHLY, CDR2 FYNNEI. Written as DNA, the CDR3 is TGTGCCAGCACTTCCGGGACAGACTACACCGGGGAGCTGTTTTTT. As protein: CASTSGTDYTGELFF.